This T cell receptor beta chain was captured by sequencing in a study of blood T cell repertoires in COVID-19. About the study: Some COVID-19 samples were acute and others convalescent; all came from the United States, Italy and Spain. Sources were T cells, B-cell-depleted T cells, or PBMCs; the material itself was cDNA or gDNA.

Germline lookup yields CDR1 SGHAT and CDR2 FQNNGV. The CDR3 is 16 amino acids. With V trimmed by 3 bases and J by 6 bases, 7 bases remained unmatched. In the authors' workflow: The authors estimated nucleated cell counts from reference gene primer amplification. The protocol was immunoSEQ multiplex PCR, while the TCRdb copy is restricted to in-frame clones and leaves out a portion. The V and J calls and clone size are taken from that table; D and trimming were inferred from the DNA. The sample lists fewer than 150,000 clones, approximately 83% occurring once. The receptor comes from a woman between 45 and 60 years old with acute or convalescent COVID-19. Sequenced: peripheral blood. This sequence joins TRBV11-2 and TRBJ2-1; 11 bases are a match to TRBD2. The CDR3 coding sequence is TGTGCCAGCAGCTTCATGACTAGCGGGGTGATCAATGAGCAGTTCTTC. This encodes CASSFMTSGVINEQFF. Full variable domain (outside the CDR3, taken from reference TRBV11-2 and TRBJ2-1): EAGVAQSPRYKIIEKRQSVAFWCNPISGHATLYWYQQILGQGPKLLIQFQNNGVVDDSQLPKDRFSAERLKGVDSTLKIQPAKLEDSAVYLCASSFMTSGVINEQFFGPGTRLTVL.